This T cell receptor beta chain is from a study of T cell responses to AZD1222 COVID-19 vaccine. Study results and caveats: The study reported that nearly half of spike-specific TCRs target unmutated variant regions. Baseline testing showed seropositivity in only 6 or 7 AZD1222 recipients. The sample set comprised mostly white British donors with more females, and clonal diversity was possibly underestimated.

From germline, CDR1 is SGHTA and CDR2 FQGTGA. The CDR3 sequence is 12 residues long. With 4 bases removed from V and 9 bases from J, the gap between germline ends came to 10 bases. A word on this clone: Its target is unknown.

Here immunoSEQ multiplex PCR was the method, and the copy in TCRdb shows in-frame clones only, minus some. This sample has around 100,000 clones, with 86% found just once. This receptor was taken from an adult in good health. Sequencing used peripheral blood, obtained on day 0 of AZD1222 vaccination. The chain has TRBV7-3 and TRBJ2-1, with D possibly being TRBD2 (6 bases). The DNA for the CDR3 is TGTGCCAGCAGCTCGGGACTCTCTGAGCAGTTCTTC. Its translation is CASSSGLSEQFF.